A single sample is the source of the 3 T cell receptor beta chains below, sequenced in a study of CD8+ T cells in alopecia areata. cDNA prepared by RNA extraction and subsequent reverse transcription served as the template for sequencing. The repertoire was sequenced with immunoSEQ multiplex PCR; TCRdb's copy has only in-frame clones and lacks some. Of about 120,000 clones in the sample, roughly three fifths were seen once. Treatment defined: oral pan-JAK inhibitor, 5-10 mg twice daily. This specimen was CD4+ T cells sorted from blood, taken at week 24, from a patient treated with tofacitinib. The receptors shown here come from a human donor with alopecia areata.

The CDR3 sequence is CSGTSGDRHTQYF. CDR3 nucleotide sequence: TGCAGCGGTACTAGCGGGGACAGGCATACGCAGTATTTT. The chain recombines TRBV29-1 with TRBJ2-3; 10 positions match TRBD2. J lost 7 bases, V lost 7 bases, and 8 bases had no gene match. The germline V gene encodes CDR1 SQVTM and CDR2 ANQGSEA. The CDR3 extends over 13 amino acids.

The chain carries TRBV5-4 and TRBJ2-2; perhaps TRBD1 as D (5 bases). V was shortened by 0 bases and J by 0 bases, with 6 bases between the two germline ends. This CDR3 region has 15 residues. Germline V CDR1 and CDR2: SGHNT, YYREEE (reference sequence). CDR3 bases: TGTGCCAGCAGCTTGGGGACACCGAACACCGGGGAGCTGTTTTTT. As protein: CASSLGTPNTGELFF. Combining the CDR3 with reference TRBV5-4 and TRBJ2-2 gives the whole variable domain ETGVTQSPTHLIKTRGQQVTLRCSSQSGHNTVSWYQQALGQGPQFIFQYYREEENGRGNFPPRFSGLQFPNYSSELNVNALELDDSALYLCASSLGTPNTGELFFGEGSRLTVL.

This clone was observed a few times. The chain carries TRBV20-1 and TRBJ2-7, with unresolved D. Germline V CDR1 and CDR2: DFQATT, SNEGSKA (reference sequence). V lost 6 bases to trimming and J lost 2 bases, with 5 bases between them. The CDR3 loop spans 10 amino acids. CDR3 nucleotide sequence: TGCAGTGCCGGAGCCTACGAGCAGTACTTC. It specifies CSAGAYEQYF.